A selection of T cell receptor beta chains follows, all from one sample in a study of technical replicates of blood from a handful of donors. TCRdb's table, derived via immunoSEQ multiplex PCR, lists solely in-frame clones and lacks some. The table has under 85,000 clones, nearly 98% seen once. The source material was T cells isolated from PBMCs. These receptors were obtained from a human donor in good health. Both conserved end residues are part of each CDR3. The D gene is left open where the match is weak. Size values are once, few and many counts, or a class for expanded clones, and some rows have none.

d_call: NA
j_call: TRBJ2-6
v_call: TRBV19
clone_size: NA
cdr3_nt: TGTGCCAGTAGTTTAACGGGGTCTGGGGCCAACGTCCTGACTTTC
cdr3_aa: CASSLTGSGANVLTF

d_call: TRBD1
j_call: TRBJ1-1
v_call: TRBV18
clone_size: NA
cdr3_nt: TGTGCCAGCTCCCCACAAGGACAGGGTGTCGGAGCTTTCTTT
cdr3_aa: CASSPQGQGVGAFF

d_call: TRBD1
j_call: TRBJ1-2
v_call: TRBV9
clone_size: NA
cdr3_nt: TGTGCCAGCAGCTTAACCGGGACAGATAACTATGGCTACACCTTC
cdr3_aa: CASSLTGTDNYGYTF

d_call: TRBD1
j_call: TRBJ1-1
v_call: TRBV15
clone_size: NA
cdr3_nt: TGTGCCACATGGGACAGCCCAAAAACTGAAGCTTTCTTT
cdr3_aa: CATWDSPKTEAFF

d_call: NA
j_call: TRBJ2-1
v_call: TRBV5-6
clone_size: NA
cdr3_nt: TGTGCCAGCAGCCCCCTAGCCTCGCCCTACAATGAGCAGTTCTTC
cdr3_aa: CASSPLASPYNEQFF

d_call: NA
j_call: TRBJ2-5
v_call: TRBV30
clone_size: NA
cdr3_nt: TGTGCCTGGAGTGTACAACAGGGGGGGACAGAGACCCAGTACTTC
cdr3_aa: CAWSVQQGGTETQYF

d_call: NA
j_call: TRBJ1-2
v_call: TRBV2
clone_size: NA
cdr3_nt: TGTGCCAGCAGTGTGAGGGAAACGGCTAACTATGGCTACACCTTC
cdr3_aa: CASSVRETANYGYTF

d_call: NA
j_call: TRBJ1-5
v_call: TRBV6-4
clone_size: NA
cdr3_nt: TGTGCCAGCAGTGAATCTCCTGGGGGGAAGTCGATCAATCAGCCCCAGCATTTT
cdr3_aa: CASSESPGGKSINQPQHF

d_call: NA
j_call: TRBJ1-5
v_call: TRBV18
clone_size: NA
cdr3_nt: TGTGCCAGCTCACCATCGCGGGAGGGGCAGCCCCAGCATTTT
cdr3_aa: CASSPSREGQPQHF

d_call: NA
j_call: TRBJ1-4
v_call: TRBV7-6
clone_size: NA
cdr3_nt: TGTGCCAGCAGCTTGGGGGGAGGAGGTTGGGGTGAAAAACTGTTTTTT
cdr3_aa: CASSLGGGGWGEKLFF

d_call: NA
j_call: TRBJ2-1
v_call: TRBV2
clone_size: NA
cdr3_nt: TGTGCCAGCAGTGTGTTCAGCGGGCTTTACAATGAGCAGTTCTTC
cdr3_aa: CASSVFSGLYNEQFF

d_call: TRBD1
j_call: TRBJ1-5
v_call: TRBV28
clone_size: NA
cdr3_nt: TGTGCCAGCAGTAAGACAGGGGGAAGGCAGCCCCAGCATTTT
cdr3_aa: CASSKTGGRQPQHF

d_call: TRBD2
j_call: TRBJ2-5
v_call: TRBV4-3
clone_size: NA
cdr3_nt: TGCGCCAGCAGCCAAGACCCCGGGACTAGCGGGTACCAAGAGACCCAGTACTTC
cdr3_aa: CASSQDPGTSGYQETQYF

d_call: NA
j_call: TRBJ1-1
v_call: TRBV15
clone_size: NA
cdr3_nt: TGTGCCACCAGCAGTCTCGGGTTTAACACTGAAGCTTTCTTT
cdr3_aa: CATSSLGFNTEAFF

d_call: NA
j_call: TRBJ1-5
v_call: TRBV2
clone_size: NA
cdr3_nt: TGTGCCAGCAGTGCGGAGCAGGCAGGGAATCAGCCCCAGCATTTT
cdr3_aa: CASSAEQAGNQPQHF

d_call: TRBD2
j_call: TRBJ2-3
v_call: TRBV30
clone_size: NA
cdr3_nt: TGTGCCTGGAGCACTGGACTAGCGGGAGTGTGGGGCACAGATACGCAGTATTTT
cdr3_aa: CAWSTGLAGVWGTDTQYF

d_call: NA
j_call: TRBJ1-2
v_call: TRBV6-1
clone_size: NA
cdr3_nt: TGTGCCAGCAGTGAAGCGCTTCCGAACGACAGCCGTTTTAACTATGGCTACACCTTC
cdr3_aa: CASSEALPNDSRFNYGYTF

d_call: TRBD1
j_call: TRBJ2-7
v_call: TRBV27
clone_size: NA
cdr3_nt: TGTGCCAGCGCTGACTCCGGGACAGGGACCTACGAGCAGTACTTC
cdr3_aa: CASADSGTGTYEQYF

d_call: NA
j_call: TRBJ1-4
v_call: TRBV6-6
clone_size: NA
cdr3_nt: TGTGCCAGCAGTTACGGGCGGCGGGGGTCTAATGAAAAACTGTTTTTT
cdr3_aa: CASSYGRRGSNEKLFF

d_call: TRBD1
j_call: TRBJ2-7
v_call: TRBV10-3
clone_size: once
cdr3_nt: TGTGCCATCAAAGCACAGGGGGCCCCCAAGCAGTACTTC
cdr3_aa: CAIKAQGAPKQYF

d_call: TRBD2
j_call: TRBJ2-5
v_call: TRBV5-4
clone_size: once
cdr3_nt: TGTGCCAGCAGTTCACTCCTAGCGGGGCCCCAAGAGACCCAGTACTTC
cdr3_aa: CASSSLLAGPQETQYF

d_call: NA
j_call: TRBJ1-5
v_call: TRBV7-2
clone_size: NA
cdr3_nt: TGTGCCAGCAGCCTTACAGAAACAGGGATCCAGCCCCAGCATTTT
cdr3_aa: CASSLTETGIQPQHF

d_call: TRBD2
j_call: TRBJ2-5
v_call: TRBV14
clone_size: NA
cdr3_nt: TGTGCCAGCAGCCGGACTAGCGGGATGGTAGAGACCCAGTACTTC
cdr3_aa: CASSRTSGMVETQYF

d_call: NA
j_call: TRBJ2-7
v_call: TRBV9
clone_size: NA
cdr3_nt: TGTGCCAGCAGCCCCCGGGACACATCTAGTCTGTACTTC
cdr3_aa: CASSPRDTSSLYF

d_call: NA
j_call: TRBJ2-7
v_call: TRBV10-3
clone_size: NA
cdr3_nt: TGTGCCATCAAGCAGGAATACGAGCAGTACTTC
cdr3_aa: CAIKQEYEQYF

d_call: NA
j_call: TRBJ1-2
v_call: TRBV5-1
clone_size: NA
cdr3_nt: TGCGCCAGCAGCCCCTACCTACAGGATGGCTACACCTTC
cdr3_aa: CASSPYLQDGYTF

d_call: NA
j_call: TRBJ1-5
v_call: TRBV7-2
clone_size: NA
cdr3_nt: TGTGCCAGCAGCTTAAACGGCAGGGGAAACAATCAGCCCCAGCATTTT
cdr3_aa: CASSLNGRGNNQPQHF

d_call: NA
j_call: TRBJ2-3
v_call: TRBV10-3
clone_size: NA
cdr3_nt: TGTGCCATCAGTCTTTCCAGCACATCGGGGGGCACAGATACGCAGTATTTT
cdr3_aa: CAISLSSTSGGTDTQYF

d_call: NA
j_call: TRBJ2-1
v_call: TRBV30
clone_size: NA
cdr3_nt: TGTGCCTGGAGCCCAAGTCACCCAGGTGAGCAGTTCTTC
cdr3_aa: CAWSPSHPGEQFF

d_call: NA
j_call: TRBJ1-5
v_call: TRBV6-1
clone_size: NA
cdr3_nt: TGTGCCAGCAGTGAAAATGGGCAGGGGATAGGTCAGCCCCAGCATTTT
cdr3_aa: CASSENGQGIGQPQHF

d_call: TRBD2
j_call: TRBJ2-3
v_call: TRBV7-9
clone_size: NA
cdr3_nt: TGTGCCAGCAGCCGAACTAGCGGGAGTTCAGTAGCAGATACGCAGTATTTT
cdr3_aa: CASSRTSGSSVADTQYF

d_call: NA
j_call: TRBJ2-2
v_call: TRBV6-4
clone_size: NA
cdr3_nt: TGTGCCAGCAGTGTAAACGGTTGGACCGGGGAGCTGTTTTTT
cdr3_aa: CASSVNGWTGELFF

d_call: TRBD2
j_call: TRBJ2-3
v_call: TRBV27
clone_size: once
cdr3_nt: TGTGCCAGCAGTTTAGGTTTGCGGGAGTTTGCGGATACGCAGTATTTT
cdr3_aa: CASSLGLREFADTQYF

d_call: TRBD2
j_call: TRBJ2-5
v_call: TRBV29-1
clone_size: NA
cdr3_nt: TGCAGCGTTGGCGGCGGGGGGGAGGCGGCAGAGACCCAGTACTTC
cdr3_aa: CSVGGGGEAAETQYF

d_call: NA
j_call: TRBJ1-2
v_call: TRBV5-8
clone_size: NA
cdr3_nt: TGTGCCAGCAGCTTTGACTTCCCCACTTATGGCTACACCTTC
cdr3_aa: CASSFDFPTYGYTF

d_call: NA
j_call: TRBJ2-1
v_call: TRBV30
clone_size: NA
cdr3_nt: TGTGCCTGGAGCATAGCCTCAGCCTACAATGAGCAGTTCTTC
cdr3_aa: CAWSIASAYNEQFF